These 2 T cell receptor beta chains were all obtained from the same sample, sequenced in a study of CD8+ T cells in alopecia areata. Isolated RNA was reverse transcribed into cDNA used as the sequencing template. Profiled with immunoSEQ multiplex PCR; TCRdb holds only in-frame clones, not every one. The sample shows around 80,000 clones, roughly 51% of them seen only once. The specimen sequenced was NKG2D-high CD8+ T cells sorted from blood. These receptors came from a human donor with alopecia areata.

Details on this clone: This CDR3 is also generated by other DNA sequences in the sample. V usage is TRBV27 and J usage is TRBJ1-2; no firm D call. Germline CDR1 is MNHEY and CDR2 is SMNVEV (reference sequence). The ends were cut back, 3 bases at V and 5 bases at J, with 10 bases in the middle. CDR3 length equals 13 residues. In DNA form, the CDR3 reads TGTGCCAGCAGTTTCGGAAGGGCGTATGGCTACACCTTC. Translating gives CASSFGRAYGYTF.

The chain recombines TRBV27 with TRBJ2-7; the D is unclear. With 2 bases removed from V and 7 bases from J, the gap between germline ends came to 9 bases. The CDR3 is 12 amino acids. Germline CDR1 and CDR2: MNHEY and SMNVEV (reference sequence). CDR3 coding DNA: TGTGCCAGCAGTTTACCGGGTAAAGAGCAGTACTTC. Amino acids: CASSLPGKEQYF.